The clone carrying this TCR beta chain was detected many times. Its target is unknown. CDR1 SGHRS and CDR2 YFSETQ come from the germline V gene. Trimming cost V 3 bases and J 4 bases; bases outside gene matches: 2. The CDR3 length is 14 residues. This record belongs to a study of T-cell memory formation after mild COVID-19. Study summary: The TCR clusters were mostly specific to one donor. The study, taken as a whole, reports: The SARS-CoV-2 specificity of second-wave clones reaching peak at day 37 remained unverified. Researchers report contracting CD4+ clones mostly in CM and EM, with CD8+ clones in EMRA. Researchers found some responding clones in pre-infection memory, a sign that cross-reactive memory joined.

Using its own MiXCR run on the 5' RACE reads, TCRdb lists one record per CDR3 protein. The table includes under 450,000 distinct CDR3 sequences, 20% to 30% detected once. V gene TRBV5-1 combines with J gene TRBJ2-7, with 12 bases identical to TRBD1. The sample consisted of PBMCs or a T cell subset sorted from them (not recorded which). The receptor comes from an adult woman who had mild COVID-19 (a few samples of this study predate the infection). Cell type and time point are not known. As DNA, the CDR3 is TGCGCCAGCAGCTGGGACAGGGGGCCTTACGAGCAGTACTTC. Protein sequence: CASSWDRGPYEQYF. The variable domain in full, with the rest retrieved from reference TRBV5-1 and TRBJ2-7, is KAGVTQTPRYLIKTRGQQVTLSCSPISGHRSVSWYQQTPGQGLQFLFEYFSETQRNKGNFPGRFSGRQFSNSRSEMNVSTLELGDSALYLCASSWDRGPYEQYFGPGTRLTVT.